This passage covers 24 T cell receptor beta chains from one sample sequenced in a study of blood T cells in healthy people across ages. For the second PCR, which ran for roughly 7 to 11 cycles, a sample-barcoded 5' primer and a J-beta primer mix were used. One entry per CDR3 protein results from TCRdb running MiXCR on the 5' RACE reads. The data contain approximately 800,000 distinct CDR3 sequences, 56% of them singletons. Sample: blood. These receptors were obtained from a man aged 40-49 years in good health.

CDR3 protein: CASSLREYNEQYF. The CDR3 region has the DNA TGTGCCAGCAGTCTCCGGGAGTACAATGAGCAGTACTTC. The V and J genes are TRBV27 and TRBJ2-7, with D possibly being TRBD2 (6 bases). V was cut by 5 bases and J by 7 bases, with 15 bases left in between. Per the germline V gene, CDR1 is MNHEY and CDR2 is SMNVEV (reference sequence). CDR3 size: 13 residues.

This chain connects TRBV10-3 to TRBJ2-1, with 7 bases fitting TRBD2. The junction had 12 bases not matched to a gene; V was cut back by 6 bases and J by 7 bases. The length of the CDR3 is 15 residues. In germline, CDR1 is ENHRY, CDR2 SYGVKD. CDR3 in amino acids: CAISFGLEGRNEQFF. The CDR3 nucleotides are TGTGCCATCAGCTTTGGACTAGAGGGTAGGAATGAGCAGTTCTTC.

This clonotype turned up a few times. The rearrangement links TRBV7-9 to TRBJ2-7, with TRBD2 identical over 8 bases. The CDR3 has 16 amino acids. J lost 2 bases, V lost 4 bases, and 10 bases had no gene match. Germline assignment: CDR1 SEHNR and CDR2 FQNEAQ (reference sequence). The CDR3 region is CASSSPEGGRTYEQYF. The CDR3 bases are TGTGCCAGCAGCTCCCCCGAAGGCGGGAGGACCTACGAGCAGTACTTC.

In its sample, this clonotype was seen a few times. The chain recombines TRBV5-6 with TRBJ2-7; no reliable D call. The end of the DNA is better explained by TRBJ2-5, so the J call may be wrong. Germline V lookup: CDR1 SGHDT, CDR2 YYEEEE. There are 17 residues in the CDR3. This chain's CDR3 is CASSRGLDLAKRETQYF. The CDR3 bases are TGTGCCAGCAGCCGTGGGTTAGATTTGGCCAAAAGGGAGACCCAGTACTTC.

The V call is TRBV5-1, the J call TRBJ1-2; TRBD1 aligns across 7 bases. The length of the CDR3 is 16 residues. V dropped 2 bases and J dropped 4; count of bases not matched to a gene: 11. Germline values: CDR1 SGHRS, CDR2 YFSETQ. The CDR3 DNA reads TGCGCCAGCAGCTTACAAATCCGGGACAGATTCTATGGCTACACCTTC. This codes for CASSLQIRDRFYGYTF.

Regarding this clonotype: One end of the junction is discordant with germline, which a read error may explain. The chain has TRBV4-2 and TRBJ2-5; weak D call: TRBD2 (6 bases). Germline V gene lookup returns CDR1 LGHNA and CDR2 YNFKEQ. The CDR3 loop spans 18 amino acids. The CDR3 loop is CARSTGVRGFDDRETRYF. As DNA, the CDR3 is TGTGCCCGCAGCACTGGGGTGCGGGGATTCGATGATCGTGAGACCCGGTACTTC.

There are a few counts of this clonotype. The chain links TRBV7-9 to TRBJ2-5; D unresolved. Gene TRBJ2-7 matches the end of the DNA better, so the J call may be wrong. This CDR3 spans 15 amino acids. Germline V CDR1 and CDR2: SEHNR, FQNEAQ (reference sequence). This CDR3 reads CASSGRKTPSCEQYF. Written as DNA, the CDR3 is TGTGCCAGCAGCGGACGGAAGACCCCCTCTTGCGAGCAGTACTTC.

CDR3 in DNA: TGTGCCAGCAGTCCCGGGACAGCCTTGGGTTTATATACGCAGTATTTT. This codes for CASSPGTALGLYTQYF. The chain is built from TRBV14 and TRBJ2-3, with TRBD1 matching over 7 bases. The CDR3 consists of 16 residues. V dropped 6 bases and J dropped 7; count of bases not matched to a gene: 16. The germline gives CDR1 SGHDN, CDR2 FVKESK.

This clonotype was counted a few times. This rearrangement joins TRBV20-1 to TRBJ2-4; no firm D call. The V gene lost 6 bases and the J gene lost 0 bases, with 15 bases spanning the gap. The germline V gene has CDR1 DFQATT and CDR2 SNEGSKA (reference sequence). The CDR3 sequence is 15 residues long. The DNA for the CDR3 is TGCAGTGCCCGTCAAGGCGAGCTAGCCAAAAACATTCAGTACTTC. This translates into CSARQGELAKNIQYF.

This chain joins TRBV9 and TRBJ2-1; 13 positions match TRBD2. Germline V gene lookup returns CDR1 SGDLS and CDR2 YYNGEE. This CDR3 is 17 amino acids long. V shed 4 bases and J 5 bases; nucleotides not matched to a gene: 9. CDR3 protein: CASSPFGTSGANNEQFF. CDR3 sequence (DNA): TGTGCCAGCAGCCCATTTGGGACTAGCGGGGCCAACAATGAGCAGTTCTTC.

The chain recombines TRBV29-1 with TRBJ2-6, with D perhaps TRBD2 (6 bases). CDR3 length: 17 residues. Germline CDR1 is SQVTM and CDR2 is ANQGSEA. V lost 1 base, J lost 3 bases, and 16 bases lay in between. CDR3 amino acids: CSVEGGKRVLGANVLTF. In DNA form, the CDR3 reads TGCAGCGTTGAAGGGGGAAAGCGGGTCCTTGGGGCCAACGTCCTGACTTTC.

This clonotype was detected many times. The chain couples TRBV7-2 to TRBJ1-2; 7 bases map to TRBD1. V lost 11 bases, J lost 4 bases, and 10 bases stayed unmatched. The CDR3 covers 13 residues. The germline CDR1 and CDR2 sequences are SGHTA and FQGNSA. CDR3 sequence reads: CAGSSDRSYGYTF. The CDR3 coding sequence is TGTGCCGGGTCCTCGGACAGGTCCTATGGCTACACCTTC.

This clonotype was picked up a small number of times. CDR3 protein: CASSVGPDTTYEQYF. CDR3 in DNA: TGTGCCAGCAGCGTAGGTCCCGACACAACCTACGAGCAGTACTTC. This sequence joins TRBV9 and TRBJ2-7; no reliable D call. The germline V gene encodes CDR1 SGDLS and CDR2 YYNGEE. The CDR3 contains 15 residues. Trimming took off 0 bases at V and 2 bases at J, with 12 bases between the two ends.

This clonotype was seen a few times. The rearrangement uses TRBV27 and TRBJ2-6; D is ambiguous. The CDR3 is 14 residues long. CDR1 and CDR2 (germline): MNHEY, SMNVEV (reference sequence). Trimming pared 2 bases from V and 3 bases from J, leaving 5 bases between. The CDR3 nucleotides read TGTGCCAGCAGTTTAGGTCTTGGGGCCAACGTCCTGACTTTC. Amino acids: CASSLGLGANVLTF.

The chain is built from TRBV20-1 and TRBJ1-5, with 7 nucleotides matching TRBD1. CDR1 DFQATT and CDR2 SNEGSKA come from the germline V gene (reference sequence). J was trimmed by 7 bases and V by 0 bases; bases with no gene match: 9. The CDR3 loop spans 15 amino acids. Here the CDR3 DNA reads TGCAGTGCTAGAGATACAGGGGCGCTTGGGCAGCCCCAGCATTTT. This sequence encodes CSARDTGALGQPQHF.

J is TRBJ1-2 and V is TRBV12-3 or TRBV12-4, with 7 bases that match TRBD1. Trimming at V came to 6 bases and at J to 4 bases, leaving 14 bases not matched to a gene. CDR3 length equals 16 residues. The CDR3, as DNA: TGTGCCAGCAGCTCCCCAAACGACAGGGCAGGCTATGGCTACACCTTC. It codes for CASSSPNDRAGYGYTF.

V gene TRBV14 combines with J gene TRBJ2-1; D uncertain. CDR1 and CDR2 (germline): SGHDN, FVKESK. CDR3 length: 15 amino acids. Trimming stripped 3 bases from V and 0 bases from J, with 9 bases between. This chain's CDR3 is CASSHDLSSYNEQFF. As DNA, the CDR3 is TGTGCCAGCAGCCATGACTTGAGCTCCTACAATGAGCAGTTCTTC. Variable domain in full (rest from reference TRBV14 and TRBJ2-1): EAGVTQFPSHSVIEKGQTVTLRCDPISGHDNLYWYRRVMGKEIKFLLHFVKESKQDESGMPNNRFLAERTGGTYSTLKVQPAELEDSGVYFCASSHDLSSYNEQFFGPGTRLTVL.

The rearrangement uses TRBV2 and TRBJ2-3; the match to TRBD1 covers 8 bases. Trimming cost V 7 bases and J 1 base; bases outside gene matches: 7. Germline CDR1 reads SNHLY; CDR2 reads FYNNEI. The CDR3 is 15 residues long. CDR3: CASNPTGEGTDTQYF. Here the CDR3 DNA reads TGTGCCAGCAACCCGACAGGGGAAGGCACAGATACGCAGTATTTT.

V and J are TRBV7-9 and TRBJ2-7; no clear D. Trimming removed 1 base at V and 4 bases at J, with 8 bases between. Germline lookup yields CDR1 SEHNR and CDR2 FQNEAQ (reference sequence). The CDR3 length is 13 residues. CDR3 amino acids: CASSLDGVYEQYF. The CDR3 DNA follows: TGTGCCAGCAGCTTAGATGGGGTATACGAGCAGTACTTC. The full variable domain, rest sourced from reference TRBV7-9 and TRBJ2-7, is DTGVSQNPRHKITKRGQNVTFRCDPISEHNRLYWYRQTLGQGPEFLTYFQNEAQLEKSRLLSDRFSAERPKGSFSTLEIQRTEQGDSAMYLCASSLDGVYEQYFGPGTRLTVT.

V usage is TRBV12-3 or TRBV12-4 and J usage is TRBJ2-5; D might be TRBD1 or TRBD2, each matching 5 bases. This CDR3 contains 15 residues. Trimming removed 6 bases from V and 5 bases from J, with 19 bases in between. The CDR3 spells CASRGREGVRETQYF. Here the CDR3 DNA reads TGTGCCAGCAGGGGACGAGAAGGGGTCCGGGAGACCCAGTACTTC.

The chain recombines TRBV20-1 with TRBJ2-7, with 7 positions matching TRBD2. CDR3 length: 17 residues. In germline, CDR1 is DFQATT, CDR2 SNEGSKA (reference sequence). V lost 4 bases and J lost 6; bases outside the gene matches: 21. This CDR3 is CSAIHLFPTSNQPEQYF. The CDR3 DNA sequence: TGCAGTGCTATTCATCTGTTCCCGACTAGCAACCAGCCCGAGCAGTACTTC.

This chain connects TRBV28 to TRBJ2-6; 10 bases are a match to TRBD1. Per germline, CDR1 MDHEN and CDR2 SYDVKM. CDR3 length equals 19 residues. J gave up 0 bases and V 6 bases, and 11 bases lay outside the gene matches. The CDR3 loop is CASRPTWDRGTSGANVLTF. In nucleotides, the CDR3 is TGTGCCAGCAGACCAACATGGGACAGGGGAACCTCTGGGGCCAACGTCCTGACTTTC.

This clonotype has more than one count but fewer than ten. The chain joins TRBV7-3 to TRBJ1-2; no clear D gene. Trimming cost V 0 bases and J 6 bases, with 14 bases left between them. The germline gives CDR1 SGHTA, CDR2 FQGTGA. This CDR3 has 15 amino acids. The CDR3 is CASSLTGVREHGYTF. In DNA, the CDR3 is TGTGCCAGCAGCTTAACTGGGGTGAGGGAGCATGGCTACACCTTC.

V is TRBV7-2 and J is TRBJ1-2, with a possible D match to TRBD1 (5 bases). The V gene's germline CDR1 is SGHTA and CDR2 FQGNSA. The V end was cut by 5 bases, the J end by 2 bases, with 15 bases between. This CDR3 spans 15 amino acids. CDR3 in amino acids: CASSEAGTDNYGYTF. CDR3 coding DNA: TGTGCCAGCAGCGAAGCCGGGACGGACAACTATGGCTACACCTTC.